Listed below are T cell receptor beta chains from one sample, sequenced in a study of glioma-infiltrating T cells. TCRdb reprocessed the multiplex PCR reads with MiXCR, giving one entry per CDR3 protein. The data show 100,000 to 150,000 distinct CDR3 sequences, approximately 24% seen once. Sequenced sample: glioma tissue, nonneoplastic brain tissue, or PBMCs (not recorded which). The receptors shown here come from a human donor with low-grade glioma or glioblastoma, undergoing nonglioma brain surgery, or in good health (not recorded which). Each CDR3 is given with its conserved first and last residue. Each record gives: J gene, D gene, V gene, clone size, CDR3 DNA, CDR3 protein. The D gene is left open where the match is weak. Some rows mark clone size as missing; the rest say once, few, many or name a class of expanded clone.

j_gene: TRBJ1-1
d_gene: -
v_gene: TRBV29-1
abundance: few
CDR3nt: TGCAGCGTTGATAGAGAGAACACTGAAGCTTTCTTT
CDR3aa: CSVDRENTEAFF

j_gene: TRBJ2-1
d_gene: -
v_gene: TRBV6-6
abundance: many
CDR3nt: TGTGCCAGCAGTTACCTTCTAGTCCGCGGAGAGCAGTTCTTC
CDR3aa: CASSYLLVRGEQFF

j_gene: TRBJ2-5
d_gene: TRBD2
v_gene: TRBV12-3/TRBV12-4
abundance: -
CDR3nt: TGTGCCAGCTGCTCTTCCGGGACTAGCCTCCAAGAGACCCAGTACTTC
CDR3aa: CASCSSGTSLQETQYF

j_gene: TRBJ1-2
d_gene: TRBD1
v_gene: TRBV7-9
abundance: few
CDR3nt: TGTGCCAGCAGCGGTGGGACAGGGGTCTATGGCTACACCTTC
CDR3aa: CASSGGTGVYGYTF

j_gene: TRBJ2-1
d_gene: TRBD1
v_gene: TRBV19
abundance: few
CDR3nt: TGTGCCAGTACCTCGGAGGACAGGGTTTACAATGAGCAGTTCTTC
CDR3aa: CASTSEDRVYNEQFF

j_gene: TRBJ1-1
d_gene: -
v_gene: TRBV15
abundance: many
CDR3nt: TGTGCCACCAGCAGAGATCTCGACACTGAAGCTTTCTTT
CDR3aa: CATSRDLDTEAFF

j_gene: TRBJ2-1
d_gene: TRBD2
v_gene: TRBV7-8
abundance: few
CDR3nt: TGTGCCAGCAGCTTAGTGGTCGCTAGCGGGGGGGCCGTGTATGAGCAGTTCTTC
CDR3aa: CASSLVVASGGAVYEQFF

j_gene: TRBJ2-5
d_gene: -
v_gene: TRBV6-2/TRBV6-3
abundance: -
CDR3nt: TGTGCCAGCAGCCGGGTGGGGTCCCGAGAGACCCAGTACTTC
CDR3aa: CASSRVGSRETQYF

j_gene: TRBJ2-3
d_gene: -
v_gene: TRBV15
abundance: many
CDR3nt: TGTGCCACCAGCACAAAGGGGACAGATACGCAGTATTTT
CDR3aa: CATSTKGTDTQYF

j_gene: TRBJ2-1
d_gene: TRBD2
v_gene: TRBV14
abundance: many
CDR3nt: TGTGCCAGCACTCAAGCAGGGACTACCCACAAGCAGTTCTTC
CDR3aa: CASTQAGTTHKQFF

j_gene: TRBJ2-5
d_gene: -
v_gene: TRBV6-1
abundance: many
CDR3nt: TGTGCCAGCAGTGAACGGGGGGCCCAAGAGACCCAGTACTTC
CDR3aa: CASSERGAQETQYF

j_gene: TRBJ2-1
d_gene: -
v_gene: TRBV12-3/TRBV12-4
abundance: few
CDR3nt: TGTGCCAGCAGTTTAGTGGGGGAAACCTACAATGAGCAGTTCTTC
CDR3aa: CASSLVGETYNEQFF

j_gene: TRBJ1-2
d_gene: TRBD1
v_gene: TRBV7-2
abundance: few
CDR3nt: TGTGCCAGCTGGAAGGGACAGAGCCGAATTCAGGACTATGGCTACACCTTC
CDR3aa: CASWKGQSRIQDYGYTF

j_gene: TRBJ1-6
d_gene: -
v_gene: TRBV7-2
abundance: few
CDR3nt: TGTGCCAGCACCGAACCAGGACAGTGGGAAGATTCACCCCTCCACTTT
CDR3aa: CASTEPGQWEDSPLHF

j_gene: TRBJ1-2
d_gene: -
v_gene: TRBV19
abundance: -
CDR3nt: TGTGCCAGTAGTATAGATACATATGGCTACACCTTC
CDR3aa: CASSIDTYGYTF

j_gene: TRBJ2-5
d_gene: -
v_gene: TRBV7-2
abundance: -
CDR3nt: TGTGCCAGCAGCCAGATGGGGCCTGAGACCCAGTACTTC
CDR3aa: CASSQMGPETQYF

j_gene: TRBJ1-6
d_gene: -
v_gene: TRBV11-2
abundance: -
CDR3nt: TGTGCCAGCCAGGCGAACAATTCACCCCTCCACTTT
CDR3aa: CASQANNSPLHF

j_gene: TRBJ2-1
d_gene: -
v_gene: TRBV28
abundance: many
CDR3nt: TGTGCCAGCACGGTCCAGGGGGGGGATGAGCAGTTCTTC
CDR3aa: CASTVQGGDEQFF

j_gene: TRBJ1-1
d_gene: TRBD1
v_gene: TRBV28
abundance: many
CDR3nt: TGTGCCAGCAGTCACCGGGACAGGCTGAACACTGAAGCTTTCTTT
CDR3aa: CASSHRDRLNTEAFF

j_gene: TRBJ2-1
d_gene: -
v_gene: TRBV6-6
abundance: few
CDR3nt: TGTGCCAGCAGTTACTCCCAGGGGACTCCTTACAATGAGCAGTTCTTC
CDR3aa: CASSYSQGTPYNEQFF

j_gene: TRBJ1-6
d_gene: -
v_gene: TRBV7-6
abundance: few
CDR3nt: TGTGCCAGCAGCTTAAGCTGGGCAGGGTCACCCCTCCACTTT
CDR3aa: CASSLSWAGSPLHF

j_gene: TRBJ2-5
d_gene: -
v_gene: TRBV4-1
abundance: -
CDR3nt: TGCGCCAGCAGCCGAGTGGGGGGCCCCGCCTCTCAAGAGACCCAGTACTTC
CDR3aa: CASSRVGGPASQETQYF

j_gene: TRBJ1-3
d_gene: -
v_gene: TRBV19
abundance: few
CDR3nt: TGTGCCAGTAAATTGGGAGTCTCTGGAAACACCATATATTTT
CDR3aa: CASKLGVSGNTIYF

j_gene: TRBJ1-2
d_gene: -
v_gene: TRBV5-1
abundance: -
CDR3nt: TGCGCCAGCAGCTTGGCCTCAGGGGATGGCTACACCTTC
CDR3aa: CASSLASGDGYTF

j_gene: TRBJ2-3
d_gene: -
v_gene: TRBV19
abundance: few
CDR3nt: TGTGCCAGTAGTAGCCCCGGGGGAGATACGCAGTATTTT
CDR3aa: CASSSPGGDTQYF

j_gene: TRBJ2-5
d_gene: TRBD2
v_gene: TRBV28
abundance: -
CDR3nt: TGTGCCAGCAGTCCCTCAGGGACTAGCGGGCGCCAAGAGACCCAGTACTTC
CDR3aa: CASSPSGTSGRQETQYF

j_gene: TRBJ2-5
d_gene: TRBD2
v_gene: TRBV20-1
abundance: -
CDR3nt: TGCAGTGCTAGATCCTTAGCGGGGGGCGAGAAGACCCAGTACTTC
CDR3aa: CSARSLAGGEKTQYF

j_gene: TRBJ1-1
d_gene: -
v_gene: TRBV11-1
abundance: -
CDR3nt: TGTGCCAGCAGCTCGGACAGTATGAACACTGAAGCTTTCTTT
CDR3aa: CASSSDSMNTEAFF

j_gene: TRBJ1-3
d_gene: TRBD1
v_gene: TRBV12-3/TRBV12-4
abundance: few
CDR3nt: TGTGCCAGCAGGACTACAGGGGGCGCTGGAAACACCATATATTTT
CDR3aa: CASRTTGGAGNTIYF

j_gene: TRBJ2-3
d_gene: TRBD1
v_gene: TRBV5-1
abundance: -
CDR3nt: TGCGCCAGCAGCTTGGGGCGACAGGGGACAGATACGCAGTATTTT
CDR3aa: CASSLGRQGTDTQYF

j_gene: TRBJ1-4
d_gene: -
v_gene: TRBV20-1
abundance: few
CDR3nt: TGCAGTGCTGTAAGACACACTAATGAAAAACTGTTTTTT
CDR3aa: CSAVRHTNEKLFF

j_gene: TRBJ2-3
d_gene: -
v_gene: TRBV7-8
abundance: few
CDR3nt: TGTGCCAGCAGCCCCAGCTGGGGCACAGATACGCAGTATTTT
CDR3aa: CASSPSWGTDTQYF